Presented here are 27 T cell receptor beta chains from one specimen sequenced in a study of blood T cell repertoires in COVID-19. Sequencing was performed with immunoSEQ multiplex PCR; in TCRdb, only in-frame clones are kept and a portion is missing. The repertoire holds approximately 130,000 clones, with just over 75% as singletons. Sequencing was carried out using peripheral blood. Receptor source: a human donor in a cohort sampled during active COVID-19.

This chain uses TRBV28 with TRBJ2-7; D uncertain. In germline, CDR1 is MDHEN, CDR2 SYDVKM. The CDR3 is 11 residues long. The germline V and J ends were trimmed by 6 bases and 3 bases, with 6 bases remaining between them. The CDR3 DNA is TGTGCCAGCAGGATCTACTACGAGCAGTACTTC. Amino acids: CASRIYYEQYF. The whole variable domain, remainder taken from reference TRBV28 and TRBJ2-7, is DVKVTQSSRYLVKRTGEKVFLECVQDMDHENMFWYRQDPGLGLRLIYFSYDVKMKEKGDIPEGYSVSREKKERFSLILESASTNQTSMYLCASRIYYEQYFGPGTRLTVT.

The chain has TRBV20-1 and TRBJ1-2; D is uncertain. Germline CDR1 is DFQATT and CDR2 is SNEGSKA (reference sequence). This CDR3 is 11 amino acids long. V was cut by 7 bases and J by 1 base, with 7 bases left in between. CDR3 bases: TGCAGTGTCGTAAATAACTATGGCTACACCTTC. Amino acids: CSVVNNYGYTF.

J is TRBJ2-7 and V is TRBV6-1, with 8 bases that match TRBD2. V lost 0 bases to trimming and J lost 3 bases; unmatched junction nucleotides: 4. Per the germline V gene, CDR1 is MNHNS and CDR2 is SASEGT. The length of the CDR3 is 15 residues. The chain's CDR3 is CASSEAGLAGYEQYF. CDR3 coding DNA: TGTGCCAGCAGTGAAGCTGGGCTAGCGGGCTACGAGCAGTACTTC.

The gene calls are TRBV5-8 and TRBJ1-4, with 7 positions matching TRBD1. CDR3 size: 13 residues. V lost 7 bases, J lost 8 bases, and 8 bases stayed unmatched. The V gene's germline CDR1 is SGHTS and CDR2 YDEGEE. The CDR3, as DNA: TGTGCCAGCTACCGGGACAGACACGAAAAACTGTTTTTT. Translated: CASYRDRHEKLFF.

The chain joins TRBV19 to TRBJ2-3; 7 positions match TRBD2. The CDR3 loop spans 16 amino acids. Germline V gene sequence: CDR1 LNHDA, CDR2 SQIVND (reference sequence). J was trimmed by 7 bases and V by 6 bases; bases with no gene match: 16. CDR3 sequence: CASSAPPGLSMNTQYF. CDR3 DNA: TGTGCCAGTAGCGCCCCCCCGGGACTAAGCATGAATACGCAGTATTTT. The variable domain in full, completed from reference TRBV19 and TRBJ2-3, reads DGGITQSPKYLFRKEGQNVTLSCEQNLNHDAMYWYRQDPGQGLRLIYYSQIVNDFQKGDIAEGYSVSREKKESFPLTVTSAQKNPTAFYLCASSAPPGLSMNTQYFGPGTRLTVL.

The rearrangement joins TRBV2 to TRBJ2-7, with 11 nucleotides matching TRBD2. The CDR3 loop spans 16 amino acids. Germline V gene sequence: CDR1 SNHLY, CDR2 FYNNEI. With V trimmed by 4 bases and J by 3 bases, 8 bases remained unmatched. CDR3 in amino acids: CASSVGLAGGFYEQYF. As DNA, the CDR3 is TGTGCCAGCAGTGTAGGGCTAGCGGGGGGATTCTACGAGCAGTACTTC.

The chain carries TRBV20-1 and TRBJ2-7; D remains unclear. The CDR3 is 11 residues long. Trimming took 1 base from V and 3 from J, leaving 4 bases between them. Germline V gene data show CDR1 as DFQATT and CDR2 as SNEGSKA (reference sequence). CDR3 residues: CSARVLYEQYF. CDR3 bases: TGCAGTGCTAGAGTACTCTACGAGCAGTACTTC.

The genes are TRBV2 and TRBJ1-3, with D possibly being TRBD1 (5 bases). V lost 4 bases and J lost 0, with 7 bases in between. Germline V lookup: CDR1 SNHLY, CDR2 FYNNEI. There are 14 residues in the CDR3. The CDR3 region is CASSGGGSGNTIYF. The DNA for the CDR3 is TGTGCCAGCAGTGGGGGCGGCTCTGGAAACACCATATATTTT.

The chain joins TRBV6-5 to TRBJ2-7; 7 nucleotides line up with TRBD1. V trimming: 6 bases; J trimming: 3 bases; junction bases outside the gene matches: 11. CDR3 length: 15 amino acids. Germline CDR1 MNHEY, CDR2 SVGAGI. The CDR3 region is CASRPLRDSNYEQYF. CDR3 in DNA: TGTGCCAGCAGGCCCCTCCGGGACAGCAACTACGAGCAGTACTTC.

This rearrangement joins TRBV28 to TRBJ2-3, with 10 bases lining up with TRBD2. CDR1 and CDR2 from the germline V gene are MDHEN and SYDVKM. After removal of 6 bases from V and 4 bases from J, the junction contained 4 bases not matched to a gene. This CDR3 is 14 amino acids long. CDR3 sequence: CASRSGGASDTQYF. The CDR3 coding sequence is TGTGCCAGCAGAAGCGGGGGGGCATCAGATACGCAGTATTTT.

The chain carries TRBV29-1 and TRBJ2-7; D may be TRBD1 (6 bases). The CDR3 runs to 13 residues. CDR1 and CDR2 from the germline V gene are SQVTM and ANQGSEA. Trimming shortened V by 6 bases and J by 5 bases, and 17 bases separated the two germline ends. The CDR3 protein is CSVRPQGGDEQYF. The CDR3, as DNA: TGCAGCGTACGCCCACAGGGCGGCGACGAGCAGTACTTC.

This chain joins TRBV5-6 and TRBJ1-1; D is ambiguous. V shed 1 base and J shed 5 bases, with 18 bases lying between them. Germline CDR1 reads SGHDT; CDR2 reads YYEEEE. The CDR3 contains 16 residues. Here the CDR3 DNA reads TGTGCCAGCAGCTTGATCCGAGGAGCCCGGAGAACTGAAGCTTTCTTT. Translation gives CASSLIRGARRTEAFF.

V gene TRBV18 combines with J gene TRBJ2-3, with TRBD2 matching over 9 bases. The CDR3 contains 13 residues. CDR1 is KGHSH and CDR2 is LQKENI in the germline V gene. Trimming at V came to 11 bases and at J to 7 bases, leaving 10 bases not matched to a gene. CDR3 residues: CAAGAGGPNTQYF. CDR3 nucleotide sequence: TGTGCCGCTGGGGCGGGGGGGCCGAATACGCAGTATTTT.

This clone occurred a few times. The rearrangement links TRBV7-3 to TRBJ2-1; the match to TRBD1 covers 8 bases. Trimming at V came to 5 bases and at J to 4 bases, leaving 7 bases not matched to a gene. The germline V gene has CDR1 SGHTA and CDR2 FQGTGA. The CDR3 sequence is 15 residues long. The CDR3 DNA follows: TGTGCCAGCAGCCTCGACAGGGGCGGGTACAATGAGCAGTTCTTC. It codes for CASSLDRGGYNEQFF. The entire variable domain, with the rest obtained from reference TRBV7-3 and TRBJ2-1, is as follows: GAGVSQTPSNKVTEKGKYVELRCDPISGHTALYWYRQSLGQGPEFLIYFQGTGAADDSGLPNDRFFAVRPEGSVSTLKIQRTERGDSAVYLCASSLDRGGYNEQFFGPGTRLTVL.

The gene calls are TRBV2 and TRBJ1-6; TRBD1 matches at 9 bases. The germline CDR1 and CDR2 sequences are SNHLY and FYNNEI. The length of the CDR3 is 15 residues. After removal of 9 bases from V and 0 bases from J, the junction contained 3 bases not matched to a gene. CDR3 bases: TGTGCCAGTGGACAGGGGAGCTCCTATAATTCACCCCTCCACTTT. Translating it yields CASGQGSSYNSPLHF.

This chain joins TRBV28 and TRBJ2-5; D is possibly TRBD2 (7 bases). V lost 6 bases and J 5 bases, leaving 13 bases between the germline ends. This CDR3 comprises 13 residues. Germline CDR1 is MDHEN and CDR2 is SYDVKM. The CDR3 nucleotides read TGTGCCAGCAGCGAGGGGGGGTGGGAGACCCAGTACTTC. It is translated as CASSEGGWETQYF.

This chain joins TRBV6-5 and TRBJ1-1, with a possible D match to TRBD1 (5 bases). The CDR3 covers 15 residues. The V and J ends lost 7 bases and 2 bases respectively, with 17 bases between them. CDR1 MNHEY and CDR2 SVGAGI come from the germline V gene. The CDR3 DNA reads TGTGCCAGCATTCCGGGGGACGGGGGAAACACTGAAGCTTTCTTT. Amino acids: CASIPGDGGNTEAFF.

The chain employs TRBV19 and TRBJ2-2, with D unclear. Trimming left V 3 bases short and J 3 bases short, with 8 bases between. Germline-derived CDR1 and CDR2 are LNHDA and SQIVND (reference sequence). The CDR3 is 14 residues long. The CDR3 here is CASSINFYTGELFF. The CDR3, as DNA: TGTGCCAGTAGTATCAACTTTTACACCGGGGAGCTGTTTTTT.

The chain employs TRBV23-1 and TRBJ1-4; D is uncertain. TRBV23-1 is annotated as an ORF whose role is uncertain. Trimming shortened V by 4 bases and J by 8 bases, and 20 bases separated the two germline ends. This CDR3 region has 16 residues. The CDR3 DNA reads TGCGCCAGCAGTCCTACCTTCGACGGGAAGAAAGAAAAACTGTTTTTT. Protein: CASSPTFDGKKEKLFF.

The CDR3: CASRARQGPIKNIQYF. The CDR3 DNA reads TGTGCCAGCAGGGCTCGACAGGGCCCGATTAAAAACATTCAGTACTTC. The chain uses TRBV21-1 and TRBJ2-4; TRBD1 is the table's D call, not checked against the DNA. TRBV21-1 is a pseudogene locus. The CDR3 totals 16 residues.

In this sample, this clone turned up a few times. The rearrangement uses TRBV5-1 and TRBJ2-3; D might be TRBD1 (5 bases). Per germline, CDR1 SGHRS and CDR2 YFSETQ. CDR3 length: 15 residues. Trimming shortened V by 1 base and J by 6 bases, and 15 bases separated the two germline ends. In DNA form, the CDR3 reads TGCGCCAGCAGCTTGCAGGGCGCCCCCCCGGATACGCAGTATTTT. Translating it yields CASSLQGAPPDTQYF.

This chain joins TRBV5-1 and TRBJ2-7; 7 nucleotides line up with TRBD1. The V gene end was trimmed by 4 bases and the J gene end by 2 bases; junction bases not matched to a gene: 6. Germline V gene data show CDR1 as SGHRS and CDR2 as YFSETQ. The CDR3 is 14 residues long. CDR3 sequence reads: CASSKGTAAYEQYF. DNA for the CDR3: TGCGCCAGCAGCAAGGGGACAGCAGCCTACGAGCAGTACTTC.

CDR3: CASSVLAGPTEAFF. The CDR3 nucleotides read TGTGCCAGCAGCGTATTAGCAGGGCCCACTGAAGCTTTCTTT. The V gene is TRBV9, the J gene TRBJ1-1; D is possibly TRBD1 (5 bases). Trimming removed 1 base from V and 4 bases from J, with 11 bases in between. Per the germline V gene, CDR1 is SGDLS and CDR2 is YYNGEE. This CDR3 is 14 amino acids long.

The V and J genes are TRBV5-4 and TRBJ2-5, with 11 bases fitting TRBD1. Per the germline V gene, CDR1 is SGHNT and CDR2 is YYREEE (reference sequence). The CDR3 covers 14 residues. The ends lost 4 bases at V and 2 bases at J; junction bases unmatched: 1. The CDR3 DNA reads as TGTGCCAGCAGCGGGACAGGGGGTCAAGAGACCCAGTACTTC. This sequence encodes CASSGTGGQETQYF.

The chain combines TRBV3-1 (or the pseudogene TRBV3-2) with TRBJ1-3; 9 positions match TRBD1. CDR1 is LGHDT and CDR2 is YNNKEL in the germline V gene (reference sequence). The CDR3 sequence is 18 residues long. Trimming cost V 6 bases and J 0 bases; bases outside gene matches: 12. Here the CDR3 DNA reads TGTGCCAGCAGATCCGGGACAGGGCGAGCGAGCTCTGGAAACACCATATATTTT. This encodes CASRSGTGRASSGNTIYF.

The chain joins TRBV19 to TRBJ1-5, with D perhaps TRBD1 (6 bases). CDR3 length: 16 amino acids. The germline gives CDR1 LNHDA, CDR2 SQIVND (reference sequence). V was cut by 1 base and J by 3 bases, with 13 bases left in between. The CDR3 nucleotides read TGTGCCAGTAGTATAGGGAGACAGGTTGTCAATCAGCCCCAGCATTTT. This codes for CASSIGRQVVNQPQHF.

The genes are TRBV19 and TRBJ1-2; D is unclear. From germline, CDR1 is LNHDA and CDR2 SQIVND (reference sequence). The V end lost 3 bases, the J end lost 7 bases, and 15 bases lay between the germline ends. This CDR3 has 14 residues. The CDR3 coding sequence is TGTGCCAGTAGTATTGCCCCGAGGAGCGCTGGCTACACCTTC. This encodes CASSIAPRSAGYTF.